A single sample is the source of the 21 T cell receptor beta chains below, sequenced in a study of blood T cell repertoires in COVID-19. Here immunoSEQ multiplex PCR was the method, and the copy in TCRdb shows in-frame clones only, minus some. The sample has around 160,000 clones; more than 75% are singletons. The sequencing sample was made of peripheral blood. These receptors were taken from a man aged 55 to 70 with active or convalescent COVID-19.

The genes are TRBV19 and TRBJ1-2; TRBD1 agrees at 7 bases. V lost 5 bases and J lost 2; bases outside the gene matches: 5. The CDR3 runs 14 residues. Germline assignment: CDR1 LNHDA and CDR2 SQIVND (reference sequence). The CDR3 here is CASSLGGQNYGYTF. CDR3 DNA: TGTGCCAGTAGTTTAGGGGGACAGAACTATGGCTACACCTTC.

The chain recombines TRBV6-5 with TRBJ2-3; 8 bases match TRBD2. CDR1 MNHEY and CDR2 SVGAGI come from the germline V gene. The ends lost 6 bases at V and 2 bases at J; junction bases unmatched: 4. The CDR3 is 14 amino acids. As DNA, the CDR3 is TGTGCCAGCAGATTAGCGGGGCCCACAGATACGCAGTATTTT. Amino acids: CASRLAGPTDTQYF.

This chain joins TRBV18 and TRBJ1-5, with D perhaps TRBD1 (5 bases). Germline-derived CDR1 and CDR2 are KGHSH and LQKENI. The CDR3 consists of 16 residues. V lost 0 bases, J lost 7 bases, and 16 bases lay in between. The CDR3 region is CASSPPGTGEHQPQHF. CDR3 nucleotide sequence: TGTGCCAGCTCACCACCAGGGACGGGGGAGCACCAGCCCCAGCATTTT. The whole variable domain, remainder taken from reference TRBV18 and TRBJ1-5, is NAGVMQNPRHLVRRRGQEARLRCSPMKGHSHVYWYRQLPEEGLKFMVYLQKENIIDESGMPKERFSAEFPKEGPSILRIQQVVRGDSAAYFCASSPPGTGEHQPQHFGDGTRLSIL.

This rearrangement joins TRBV29-1 to TRBJ2-1; 8 bases line up with TRBD2. After removal of 8 bases from V and 6 bases from J, the junction contained 6 bases not matched to a gene. Germline CDR1 is SQVTM and CDR2 is ANQGSEA. The CDR3 has 12 residues. CDR3 protein: CSSRTSFNEQFF. CDR3 nucleotide sequence: TGCAGCTCCCGGACTAGCTTCAATGAGCAGTTCTTC.

The chain carries TRBV27 and TRBJ1-2; TRBD1 matches at 8 bases. J was trimmed by 8 bases and V by 6 bases; bases with no gene match: 8. The length of the CDR3 is 13 residues. CDR1 is MNHEY, CDR2 SMNVEV, per germline (reference sequence). CDR3 in amino acids: CASRNRQGRGYTF. The CDR3, as DNA: TGTGCCAGCAGAAACAGACAGGGGAGGGGCTACACCTTC.

The chain joins TRBV7-6 to TRBJ2-7; no clear D. Germline V gives CDR1 SGHVS, CDR2 FNYEAQ. V was pared by 1 base and J by 2 bases, with 12 bases between. This CDR3 spans 15 amino acids. DNA of the CDR3: TGTGCCAGCAGCTTAGATACAAAACCAGCCTACGAGCAGTACTTC. Residues: CASSLDTKPAYEQYF.

CDR3 bases: TGCGCCAGCAGTCGGTCGGGGGGCGACTCACCCCTCCACTTT. This codes for CASSRSGGDSPLHF. The chain couples TRBV10-2 to TRBJ1-6; a weak D match, TRBD1 (6 bases). V lost 5 bases to trimming and J lost 10 bases, with 15 bases between them. This CDR3 has 14 amino acids. Germline lookup yields CDR1 WSHSY and CDR2 SAAADI.

The chain couples TRBV5-6 to TRBJ2-1; 12 bases map to TRBD1. With V trimmed by 2 bases and J by 8 bases, 5 bases remained unmatched. Germline CDR1 is SGHDT and CDR2 is YYEEEE. The CDR3 has 15 residues. The CDR3 is CASSLGTGGQDEQFF. DNA for the CDR3: TGTGCCAGCAGCTTAGGGACAGGGGGCCAGGATGAGCAGTTCTTC.

The V call is TRBV27, the J call TRBJ1-2, with D maybe TRBD1 (6 bases). Germline V CDR1 and CDR2: MNHEY, SMNVEV (reference sequence). Trimming left V 3 bases short and J 3 bases short, with 8 bases between. The CDR3 totals 13 residues. CDR3 in amino acids: CASSLNRDYGYTF. DNA for the CDR3: TGTGCCAGCAGTTTGAACAGGGACTATGGCTACACCTTC.

There are a few counts of this clone. The chain is built from TRBV4-1 and TRBJ2-7; 9 bases map to TRBD1. V shed 5 bases, J shed 2 bases, and the junction held 7 bases outside the gene matches. Germline V lookup: CDR1 MGHRA, CDR2 YSYEKL. The CDR3 has 15 residues. The CDR3 sequence is CASSLSGQGTYEQYF. CDR3 DNA sequence: TGCGCCAGCAGCTTATCGGGACAGGGCACCTACGAGCAGTACTTC.

The chain combines TRBV3-1 (or the pseudogene TRBV3-2) with TRBJ2-2; the D is unclear. The CDR3 runs 13 residues. Between the trimmed V and J ends, which lost 1 base and 7 bases, there was a span of 7 bases. Germline CDR1 and CDR2: LGHDT and YNNKEL (reference sequence). CDR3 in DNA: TGTGCCAGCAGCCAAGGCCAGGTCGGGGAGCTGTTTTTT. Translated: CASSQGQVGELFF.

This clone appeared once. The genes are TRBV6-5 and TRBJ2-3; maybe TRBD2 (6 bases). V was pared by 0 bases and J by 4 bases, with 14 bases between. The CDR3 is made up of 16 amino acids. Germline loops: CDR1 MNHEY, CDR2 SVGAGI. The CDR3 sequence is CASSYSVTEGPDTQYF. The CDR3 nucleotides read TGTGCCAGCAGTTACTCGGTGACGGAGGGGCCAGATACGCAGTATTTT.

The chain combines TRBV5-6 with TRBJ2-6; unclear D gene. The CDR3 is 16 amino acids. Germline CDR1 and CDR2: SGHDT and YYEEEE. Trimming removed 1 base at V and 1 base at J, with 9 bases between. The CDR3 DNA reads as TGTGCCAGCAGCTTGAGAACAGTATCTGGGGCCAACGTCCTGACTTTC. Its protein is CASSLRTVSGANVLTF.

The chain is built from TRBV10-1 and TRBJ1-1; a weak D match, TRBD1 (6 bases). Trimming pared 3 bases from V and 0 bases from J, leaving 11 bases between. There are 15 residues in the CDR3. The germline gives CDR1 WNHNN, CDR2 SYGVQD (reference sequence). CDR3 in DNA: TGCGCCAGCAGTGATCCAGGGGCCATGAACACTGAAGCTTTCTTT. Encoded protein: CASSDPGAMNTEAFF.

The chain couples TRBV6-5 to TRBJ1-1; D is possibly TRBD1 (6 bases). V was shortened by 1 base and J by 1 base, with 13 bases between the two germline ends. Per germline, CDR1 MNHEY and CDR2 SVGAGI. This CDR3 is built from 16 residues. CDR3 DNA: TGTGCCAGCAGTTACTTACCACAGGGTGGGAACACTGAAGCTTTCTTT. Translation: CASSYLPQGGNTEAFF.

This clone was picked up one time. The chain employs TRBV10-3 and TRBJ1-5; 9 bases are shared with TRBD1. Germline assignment: CDR1 ENHRY and CDR2 SYGVKD. The junction had 8 bases not matched to a gene; V was cut back by 6 bases and J by 2 bases. This CDR3 region has 16 residues. Written as DNA, the CDR3 is TGTGCCATCAGGTCCGGGGACAGGGTGGGCAATCAGCCCCAGCATTTT. Its translation is CAIRSGDRVGNQPQHF.

J is TRBJ1-4 and V is TRBV7-9; 7 bases fit TRBD1. Per the germline V gene, CDR1 is SEHNR and CDR2 is FQNEAQ (reference sequence). The trim removed 5 bases at V and 2 bases at J, leaving 5 bases unmatched. The CDR3 loop spans 15 amino acids. The CDR3 reads CASSPQGETNEKLFF. In DNA form, the CDR3 reads TGTGCCAGCAGCCCCCAGGGGGAGACTAATGAAAAACTGTTTTTT.

The chain combines TRBV9 with TRBJ1-1; D perhaps matches TRBD1 (5 bases). The germline V gene encodes CDR1 SGDLS and CDR2 YYNGEE. Trimming pared 5 bases from V and 1 base from J, leaving 9 bases between. The length of the CDR3 is 13 residues. The CDR3 region has the DNA TGTGCCAGCAGTCTTGGACAGAACACTGAAGCTTTCTTT. Its translation: CASSLGQNTEAFF. The complete variable domain, with remaining parts taken from reference TRBV9 and TRBJ1-1, reads DSGVTQTPKHLITATGQRVTLRCSPRSGDLSVYWYQQSLDQGLQFLIQYYNGEERAKGNILERFSAQQFPDLHSELNLSSLELGDSALYFCASSLGQNTEAFFGQGTRLTVV.

CDR3 region: CASSQDREYWGHYGYTF. The CDR3 coding sequence is TGTGCCAGCAGCCAAGATAGGGAATATTGGGGCCACTATGGCTACACCTTC. The chain joins TRBV3-1 (or the pseudogene TRBV3-2) to TRBJ1-2, with D possibly matching TRBD1 (5 bases). Per germline, CDR1 LGHDT and CDR2 YNNKEL (reference sequence). The length of the CDR3 is 17 residues. The V gene lost 0 bases and the J gene lost 3 bases, with 17 bases spanning the gap.

This rearrangement joins TRBV2 to TRBJ1-2; possible D gene TRBD1, 6 bases. This CDR3 has 12 amino acids. The germline V gene has CDR1 SNHLY and CDR2 FYNNEI. V dropped 7 bases and J dropped 5 bases, with 11 bases sitting between them. CDR3 bases: TGTGCCAGCACTGACAGGAATTATGGCTACACCTTC. It is translated as CASTDRNYGYTF. The full variable domain, in which reference TRBV2 and TRBJ1-2 provide the parts outside the CDR3, is EPEVTQTPSHQVTQMGQEVILRCVPISNHLYFYWYRQILGQKVEFLVSFYNNEISEKSEIFDDQFSVERPDGSNFTLKIRSTKLEDSAMYFCASTDRNYGYTFGSGTRLTVV.

The J gene is TRBJ1-1, the V gene TRBV6-5, with TRBD1 identical over 7 bases. The CDR3 is 15 amino acids. Germline assignment: CDR1 MNHEY and CDR2 SVGAGI. Trimming cost V 6 bases and J 8 bases; bases outside gene matches: 15. CDR3 region: CASSSWLGQSSEAFF. The CDR3 region has the DNA TGTGCCAGCAGCTCCTGGTTGGGACAGAGCTCCGAAGCTTTCTTT.